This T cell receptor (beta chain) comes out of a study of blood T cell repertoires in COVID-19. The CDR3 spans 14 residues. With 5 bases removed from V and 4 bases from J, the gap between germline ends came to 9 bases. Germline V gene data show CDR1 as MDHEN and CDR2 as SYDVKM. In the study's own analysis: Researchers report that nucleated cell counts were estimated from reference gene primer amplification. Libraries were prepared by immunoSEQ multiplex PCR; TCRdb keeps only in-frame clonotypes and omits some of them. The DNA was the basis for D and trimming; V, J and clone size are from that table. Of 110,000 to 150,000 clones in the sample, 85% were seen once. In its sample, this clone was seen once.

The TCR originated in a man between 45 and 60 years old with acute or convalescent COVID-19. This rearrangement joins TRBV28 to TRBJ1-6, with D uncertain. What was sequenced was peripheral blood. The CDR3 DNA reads TGTGCCAGCAGTGAAGGGAGGTATAATTCACCCCTCCACTTT. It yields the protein CASSEGRYNSPLHF.